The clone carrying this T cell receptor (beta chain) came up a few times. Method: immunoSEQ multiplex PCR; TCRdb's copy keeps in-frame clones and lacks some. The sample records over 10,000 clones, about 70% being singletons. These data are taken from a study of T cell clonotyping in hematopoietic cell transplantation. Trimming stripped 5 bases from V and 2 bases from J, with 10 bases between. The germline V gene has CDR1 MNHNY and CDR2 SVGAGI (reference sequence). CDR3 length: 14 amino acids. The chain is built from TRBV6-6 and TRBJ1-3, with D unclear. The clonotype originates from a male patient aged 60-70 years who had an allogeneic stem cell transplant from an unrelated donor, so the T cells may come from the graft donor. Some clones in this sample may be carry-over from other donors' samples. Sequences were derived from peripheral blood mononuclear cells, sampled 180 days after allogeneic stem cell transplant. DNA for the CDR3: TGTGCCAGCAGTGGAGGAGGCACTGGAAACACCATATATTTT. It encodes CASSGGGTGNTIYF.